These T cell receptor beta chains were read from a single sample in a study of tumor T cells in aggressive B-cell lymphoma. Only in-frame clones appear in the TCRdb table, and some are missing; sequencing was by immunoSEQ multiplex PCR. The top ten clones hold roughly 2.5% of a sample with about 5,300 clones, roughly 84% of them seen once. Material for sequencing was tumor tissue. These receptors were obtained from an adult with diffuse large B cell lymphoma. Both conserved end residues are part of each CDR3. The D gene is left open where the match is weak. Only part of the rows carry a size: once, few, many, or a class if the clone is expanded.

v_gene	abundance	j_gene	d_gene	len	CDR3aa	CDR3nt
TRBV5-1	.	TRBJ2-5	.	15	CASSLGTTQGETQYF	TGCGCCAGCAGCCTCGGGACAACTCAGGGGGAGACCCAGTACTTC
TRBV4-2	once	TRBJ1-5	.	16	CASSQETRVAILPQHF	TGTGCCAGCAGCCAAGAAACTAGGGTCGCTATCTTGCCCCAGCATTTT
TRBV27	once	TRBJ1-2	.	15	CASTPGGGAGRGYTF	TGTGCCAGCACCCCGGGGGGGGGCGCTGGTAGAGGCTACACCTTC
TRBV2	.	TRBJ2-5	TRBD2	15	CARRTSGIVRETQYF	TGTGCCAGGCGGACTAGCGGGATCGTTCGGGAGACCCAGTACTTC
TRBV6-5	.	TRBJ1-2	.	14	CASSYTDRSYGYTF	TGTGCCAGCAGTTACACGGACAGATCCTATGGCTACACCTTC
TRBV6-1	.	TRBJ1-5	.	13	CASTWTQNQPQHF	TGTGCCAGCACTTGGACACAAAATCAGCCCCAGCATTTT
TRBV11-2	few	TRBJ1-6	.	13	CASSFPFGSPLHF	TGTGCCAGCAGCTTTCCCTTCGGTTCACCCCTCCACTTT
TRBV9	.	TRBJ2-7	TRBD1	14	CASSPPGQDYEQYF	TGTGCCAGCAGCCCCCCGGGACAGGACTACGAGCAGTACTTC
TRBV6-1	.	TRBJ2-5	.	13	CASSQPGAPSQYF	TGTGCCAGCAGTCAACCAGGTGCCCCGTCCCAGTACTTC
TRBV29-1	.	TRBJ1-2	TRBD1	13	CSVGQADNYGYTF	TGCAGCGTGGGACAGGCTGATAACTATGGCTACACCTTC
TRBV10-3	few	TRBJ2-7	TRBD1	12	CAITPGGFEQYF	TGTGCCATCACCCCAGGGGGCTTCGAGCAGTACTTC
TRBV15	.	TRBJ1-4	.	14	CATSRVGLAGKLFF	TGTGCCACCAGCAGAGTGGGCCTGGCGGGAAAACTGTTTTTT
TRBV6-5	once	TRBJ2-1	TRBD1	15	CASMGDRGVYNEQFF	TGTGCCAGCATGGGGGACAGAGGGGTTTACAATGAGCAGTTCTTC
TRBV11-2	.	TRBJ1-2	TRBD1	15	CASSLGTDPIYGYTF	TGTGCCAGCAGCCTCGGGACAGACCCTATCTATGGCTACACCTTC
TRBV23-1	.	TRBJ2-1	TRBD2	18	CASSQSPPGGRTYNEQFF	TGCGCCAGCAGTCAATCACCCCCGGGCGGGAGGACCTACAATGAGCAGTTCTTC
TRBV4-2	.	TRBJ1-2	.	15	CASSQRQPANYGYTF	TGTGCCAGCAGCCAAAGACAGCCAGCTAACTATGGCTACACCTTC
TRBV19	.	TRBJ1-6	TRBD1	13	CASGTGQGSPLHF	TGTGCCAGCGGGACAGGGCAGGGTTCACCCCTCCACTTT
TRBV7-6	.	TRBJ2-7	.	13	CASSLALGYEQYF	TGTGCCAGCAGCTTAGCGCTAGGCTACGAGCAGTACTTC
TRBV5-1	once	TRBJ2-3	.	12	CASSLYTDTQYF	TGCGCCAGCAGCTTGTATACAGATACGCAGTATTTT
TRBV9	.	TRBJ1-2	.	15	CASSVGGGEGYGYTF	TGTGCCAGCAGCGTAGGCGGCGGAGAGGGTTACGGCTACACCTTC
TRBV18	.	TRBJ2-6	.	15	CASSPTSSGANVLTF	TGTGCCAGCTCACCTACGAGCTCTGGGGCCAACGTCCTGACTTTC
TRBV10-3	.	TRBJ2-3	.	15	CAISERQDGTDTQYF	TGTGCCATCAGTGAGCGTCAGGATGGGACAGATACGCAGTATTTT
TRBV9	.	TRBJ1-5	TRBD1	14	CASSVEQGDQPQHF	TGTGCCAGCAGCGTAGAACAGGGGGATCAGCCCCAGCATTTT
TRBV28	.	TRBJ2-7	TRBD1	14	CASSNRGYDYEQYF	TGTGCCAGCAGCAACAGGGGGTATGACTACGAGCAGTACTTC
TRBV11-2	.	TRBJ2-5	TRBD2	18	CASSLLLSGRLPRETQYF	TGTGCCAGCAGCTTACTACTTAGCGGGAGGCTACCGAGGGAGACCCAGTACTTC
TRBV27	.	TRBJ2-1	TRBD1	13	CASTLTGGNEQFF	TGTGCCAGCACCCTGACAGGGGGAAATGAGCAGTTCTTC
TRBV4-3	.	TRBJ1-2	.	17	CASSQGNRVDPYYGYTF	TGCGCCAGCAGCCAAGGGAACAGGGTCGATCCCTACTATGGCTACACCTTC
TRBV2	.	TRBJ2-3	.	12	CASSGGADTQYF	TGTGCCAGCAGTGGGGGGGCAGATACGCAGTATTTT
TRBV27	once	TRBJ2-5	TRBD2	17	CASSLRTSGGHQETQYF	TGTGCCAGCAGTTTAAGGACTAGCGGGGGGCACCAAGAGACCCAGTACTTC
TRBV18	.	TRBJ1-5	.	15	CASSPTTVNNQPQHF	TGTGCCAGCTCACCAACGACAGTAAACAATCAGCCCCAGCATTTT
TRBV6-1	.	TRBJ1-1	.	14	CASSELGRYTEAFF	TGTGCCAGCAGTGAACTGGGCAGGTACACTGAAGCTTTCTTT
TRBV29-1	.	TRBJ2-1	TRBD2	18	CSIPRVRTTSGAYNEQFF	TGCAGCATCCCACGGGTCCGAACGACTAGCGGAGCCTACAATGAGCAGTTCTTC
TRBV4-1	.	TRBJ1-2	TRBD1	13	CASSRTGESGYTF	TGCGCCAGCAGCCGGACAGGGGAAAGTGGCTACACCTTC
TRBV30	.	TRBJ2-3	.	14	CAWSGWRGADTQYF	TGTGCCTGGAGTGGGTGGCGGGGCGCGGATACGCAGTATTTT
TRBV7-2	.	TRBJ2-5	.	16	CASSSKVTGTAETQYF	TGTGCCAGCAGCTCAAAAGTGACAGGAACGGCAGAGACCCAGTACTTC
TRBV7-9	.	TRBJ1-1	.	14	CASSLMQTDTEAFF	TGTGCCAGCAGCTTAATGCAGACAGACACTGAAGCTTTCTTT
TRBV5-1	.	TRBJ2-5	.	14	CASSLTTAQETQYF	TGCGCCAGCAGCTTGACTACCGCCCAAGAGACCCAGTACTTC
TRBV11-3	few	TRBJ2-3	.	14	CASSLDKRTDTQYF	TGTGCCAGCAGCTTAGATAAGCGGACAGATACGCAGTATTTT
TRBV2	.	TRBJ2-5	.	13	CASRGLAQETQYF	TGTGCCAGCCGGGGCCTAGCGCAAGAGACCCAGTACTTC
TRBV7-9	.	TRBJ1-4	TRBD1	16	CASSLGTGVSNEKLFF	TGTGCCAGCAGCCTCGGGACAGGGGTGTCTAATGAAAAACTGTTTTTT
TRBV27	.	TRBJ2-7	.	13	CASSSWASYEQYF	TGTGCCAGCAGTTCCTGGGCCTCCTACGAGCAGTACTTC
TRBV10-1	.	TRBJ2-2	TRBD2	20	CASTESGTSGTTRDTGELFF	TGCGCCAGCACCGAAAGTGGGACTAGCGGGACAACCCGTGACACCGGGGAGCTGTTTTTT
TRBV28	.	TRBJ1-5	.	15	CASSLPGYSNQPQHF	TGTGCCAGCAGTTTGCCGGGTTATAGCAATCAGCCCCAGCATTTT
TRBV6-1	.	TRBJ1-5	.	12	CASSQRDQPQHF	TGTGCCAGCAGTCAGAGGGATCAGCCCCAGCATTTT
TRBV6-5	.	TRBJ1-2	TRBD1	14	CASSRDRGQNGYTF	TGTGCCAGCAGTCGCGACAGGGGGCAGAATGGCTACACCTTC
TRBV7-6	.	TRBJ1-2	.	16	CASSLGPGLDFRGYTF	TGTGCCAGCAGCTTAGGGCCGGGACTGGATTTTCGGGGCTACACCTTC
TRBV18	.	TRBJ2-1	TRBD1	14	CASSPADRDNEQFF	TGTGCCAGCTCACCTGCGGACAGGGACAATGAGCAGTTCTTC
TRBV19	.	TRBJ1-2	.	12	CASTYKNYGYTF	TGTGCCAGTACTTACAAGAACTATGGCTACACCTTC
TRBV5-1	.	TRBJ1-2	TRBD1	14	CASSLDRGGYGYTF	TGCGCCAGCAGCTTAGACAGGGGTGGCTATGGCTACACCTTC
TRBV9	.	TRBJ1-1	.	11	CASSVGAEAFF	TGTGCCAGCAGCGTAGGGGCAGAAGCTTTCTTT
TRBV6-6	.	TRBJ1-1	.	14	CASSLSEGSTEAFF	TGTGCCAGCTCCCTAAGTGAGGGAAGCACTGAAGCTTTCTTT
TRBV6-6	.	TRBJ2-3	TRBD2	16	CASSFPGVAGGDTQYF	TGTGCCAGCAGTTTCCCCGGGGTAGCGGGAGGAGATACGCAGTATTTT
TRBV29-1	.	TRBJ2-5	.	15	CSVEIFRTVGETQYF	TGCAGCGTTGAAATATTTAGGACAGTCGGAGAGACCCAGTACTTC